Below, 24 T cell receptor beta chains from the same sample are listed, as sequenced in a study of T cells in Graves' hyperthyroidism and ophthalmopathy. Researchers amplified the TCR beta CDR3 regions from RNA transcripts. Researchers ran a first-round RT-PCR on the TCR CDR3 using the HTBI primer set. TCRdb independently ran MiXCR on the multiplex PCR reads; one entry per CDR3 protein. The table lists hundreds of thousands of distinct CDR3 sequences, 35% to 40% of them singletons. The specimen sequenced was blood. These receptors were obtained from a man aged 18 to 30 with Graves' hyperthyroidism.

This clonotype occurred many times. The gene calls are TRBV7-9 and TRBJ2-7; the match to TRBD2 covers 12 bases. The trim removed 0 bases at V and 3 bases at J, leaving 3 bases unmatched. This CDR3 spans 16 amino acids. The germline V gene has CDR1 SEHNR and CDR2 FQNEAQ (reference sequence). The CDR3 coding sequence is TGTGCCAGCAGCTTAGCGACTAGCGGGGGTATCTACGAGCAGTACTTC. It codes for CASSLATSGGIYEQYF.

V usage is TRBV7-8 and J usage is TRBJ2-7; 8 bases match TRBD2. The CDR3 is 14 amino acids. Germline V gives CDR1 SGHVS, CDR2 FQNEAQ. J was trimmed by 5 bases and V by 4 bases; bases with no gene match: 7. CDR3 coding DNA: TGTGCCAGCAGCTCTGGCAGCGGGAGCCACGAGCAGTACTTC. Amino acids: CASSSGSGSHEQYF.

V gene TRBV14 combines with J gene TRBJ1-1; weak D call: TRBD1 (6 bases). Looked up from germline, CDR1 is SGHDN and CDR2 is FVKESK. The CDR3 totals 16 residues. Between the trimmed V and J ends, which lost 6 bases and 1 base, there was a span of 18 bases. In DNA form, the CDR3 reads TGTGCCAGCAGACCACAGGGATTTTGGGGGAACACTGAAGCTTTCTTT. Amino acid sequence: CASRPQGFWGNTEAFF.

A remark on this clonotype: Relative to the germline gene, one junction end is altered; a read error may explain this. The chain couples TRBV7-2 to TRBJ1-1; D ambiguous. CDR3 length: 16 amino acids. The germline gives CDR1 SGHTA, CDR2 FQGNSA. CDR3 sequence (DNA): TGTGCCAGCAGTTTAGGATCGGGTATTTGGGCCACTGAAGCTTTCTTT. Its protein is CASSLGSGIWATEAFF.

This clonotype has more than one count but fewer than ten. The rearrangement joins TRBV9 to TRBJ1-1; D gene unclear. V dropped 4 bases and J dropped 3 bases, with 10 bases sitting between them. This CDR3 is 13 amino acids long. The germline V gene encodes CDR1 SGDLS and CDR2 YYNGEE. The CDR3 is CASSLTSHTEAFF. DNA for the CDR3: TGTGCCAGCAGCTTGACCTCCCACACTGAAGCTTTCTTT.

For this clonotype: Germline and junction disagree at one end, which may indicate a read error. The chain uses TRBV19 and TRBJ1-1; D is unresolved. This CDR3 has 13 amino acids. Germline lookup yields CDR1 LNHDA and CDR2 SQIVND (reference sequence). CDR3 coding DNA: TGTGCCAGTAGTATATTCCAGAACACTAAAGCTTTCTTT. Protein: CASSIFQNTKAFF.

The chain is built from TRBV10-2 and TRBJ1-4; possibly TRBD1 for D (6 bases). With 4 bases removed from V and 8 bases from J, the gap between germline ends came to 11 bases. Per the germline V gene, CDR1 is WSHSY and CDR2 is SAAADI. CDR3 size: 13 residues. CDR3 amino acids: CASSAPGEEKLFF. As DNA, the CDR3 is TGCGCCAGCAGTGCTCCAGGGGAGGAAAAACTGTTTTTT.

The rearrangement joins TRBV7-9 to TRBJ2-7, with TRBD1 identical over 7 bases. The J segment lost 4 bases and the V segment lost 8 bases, leaving 11 bases of the junction unmatched. CDR3 length: 14 residues. The V gene's germline CDR1 is SEHNR and CDR2 FQNEAQ (reference sequence). CDR3 loop: CASPPIRDSYEQYF. CDR3 coding DNA: TGTGCCAGCCCACCGATCCGGGACAGTTACGAGCAGTACTTC.

V usage is TRBV20-1 and J usage is TRBJ2-2, with D possibly called TRBD1 or TRBD2 (5 bases each). This CDR3 has 15 amino acids. The V end lost 6 bases, the J end lost 0 bases, and 14 bases lay between the germline ends. Germline CDR1 DFQATT, CDR2 SNEGSKA (reference sequence). CDR3 nucleotides: TGCAGTGCGCAAACCGGGACCGCGAACACCGGGGAGCTGTTTTTT. Translation: CSAQTGTANTGELFF.

The chain recombines TRBV25-1 with TRBJ1-2; unclear D gene. This CDR3 comprises 14 residues. V was shortened by 8 bases and J by 7 bases, with 20 bases between the two germline ends. Per germline, CDR1 MGHDK and CDR2 SYGVNS. The CDR3 nucleotides read TGTGCCAGCTCACCCCTCGGAAGCGGGTTTGGCTACACCTTC. Amino acids: CASSPLGSGFGYTF.

The chain recombines TRBV7-8 with TRBJ1-1; tentatively, D is TRBD1 (6 bases). Germline V lookup: CDR1 SGHVS, CDR2 FQNEAQ. This CDR3 comprises 13 residues. V lost 11 bases and J lost 4, with 17 bases in between. Written as DNA, the CDR3 is TGTGCCTGGGCGACACAGGGAGGCACTGAAGCTTTCTTT. As protein: CAWATQGGTEAFF.

The chain is built from TRBV3-1 and TRBJ2-6; TRBD1 matches 10 bases. The CDR3 extends over 19 amino acids. From germline, CDR1 is LGHDT and CDR2 YNNKEL (reference sequence). The V segment lost 6 bases and the J segment 0 bases; nucleotides outside the gene matches: 11. CDR3 in amino acids: CASSRDRGLTSSGANVLTF. CDR3 bases: TGTGCCAGCAGTCGGGACAGGGGACTAACTAGCTCTGGGGCCAACGTCCTGACTTTC.

Written as DNA, the CDR3 is TGCGCCAGCAGCTTGGCCATCGGGGACGAAAAACTGTTTTTT. This gives the protein CASSLAIGDEKLFF. This chain joins TRBV5-1 and TRBJ1-4; D is perhaps TRBD1 (5 bases). The V and J ends lost 0 bases and 8 bases respectively, with 11 bases between them. CDR1 is SGHRS, CDR2 YFSETQ, per germline. The CDR3 length is 14 residues.

This clonotype was recorded a few times. The genes are TRBV4-3 and TRBJ1-4, with D uncertain. Trimming took off 4 bases at V and 6 bases at J, with 15 bases between the two ends. Germline loops: CDR1 LGHNA, CDR2 YSLEER. The CDR3 is 15 amino acids. The CDR3 is CASSPSTTWHEKLFF. The CDR3 nucleotides are TGCGCCAGCAGCCCGAGCACCACTTGGCATGAAAAACTGTTTTTT.

Ten or more counts support this clonotype. The chain has TRBV7-2 and TRBJ2-7; 11 bases fit TRBD2. The V segment lost 6 bases and the J segment 4 bases; nucleotides outside the gene matches: 5. This CDR3 is built from 14 residues. Germline V gene lookup returns CDR1 SGHTA and CDR2 FQGNSA. The CDR3 sequence is CASSFASGRYEQYF. CDR3 bases: TGTGCCAGCAGTTTCGCTAGCGGGAGGTACGAGCAGTACTTC.

A note on this clonotype: A read error may explain this, as a much larger clone is one base away. The rearrangement links TRBV19 to TRBJ2-2; TRBD1 is a possible D gene (5 bases). Germline V gene sequence: CDR1 LNHDA, CDR2 SQIVND (reference sequence). The V end was cut by 10 bases, the J end by 7 bases, with 19 bases between. The CDR3 loop spans 14 amino acids. CDR3 nucleotides: TGTGCCACCCAGTCCCGGACAATAGACGGGGAGCTGTTTTTT. It is translated as CATQSRTIDGELFF. The complete variable domain, with remaining parts taken from reference TRBV19 and TRBJ2-2, reads DGGITQSPKYLFRKEGQNVTLSCEQNLNHDAMYWYRQDPGQGLRLIYYSQIVNDFQKGDIAEGYSVSREKKESFPLTVTSAQKNPTAFYLCATQSRTIDGELFFGEGSRLTVL.

There are a few counts of this clonotype. The chain couples TRBV19 to TRBJ1-6; TRBD1 aligns across 8 bases. Per the germline V gene, CDR1 is LNHDA and CDR2 is SQIVND (reference sequence). With 8 bases clipped from V and 2 bases from J, the junction kept 14 bases outside the gene matches. The CDR3 has 18 amino acids. The CDR3 DNA follows: TGTGCCAGTGCCCCGGGACAGGATTGGGAAACCTATAATTCACCCCTCCACTTT. This gives the protein CASAPGQDWETYNSPLHF.

V gene TRBV5-6 combines with J gene TRBJ2-5; 12 bases align to TRBD1. Germline CDR1 is SGHDT and CDR2 is YYEEEE. The CDR3 totals 17 residues. V shed 2 bases and J 2 bases; nucleotides not matched to a gene: 7. CDR3 loop: CASSFGTGGMPQETQYF. CDR3 in DNA: TGTGCCAGCAGCTTCGGGACAGGGGGCATGCCTCAAGAGACCCAGTACTTC. Looking up the rest from reference TRBV5-6 and TRBJ2-5 gives the full variable domain: DAGVTQSPTHLIKTRGQQVTLRCSPKSGHDTVSWYQQALGQGPQFIFQYYEEEERQRGNFPDRFSGHQFPNYSSELNVNALLLGDSALYLCASSFGTGGMPQETQYFGPGTRLLVL.

There are many counts of this clonotype. A read error may account for a junction end that differs from germline. This chain connects TRBV5-1 to TRBJ2-7; D gene ambiguous. The CDR3 consists of 12 residues. Germline-derived CDR1 and CDR2 are SGHRS and YFSETQ. CDR3 sequence: CASSLGYGEQYF. In DNA form, the CDR3 reads TGTGCCAGCAGCTTGGGGTATGGTGAGCAGTACTTC.

The gene calls are TRBV12-3 or TRBV12-4 and TRBJ2-5; 10 bases are a match to TRBD1. The CDR3 spans 15 residues. The trim removed 3 bases at V and 4 bases at J, leaving 5 bases unmatched. The CDR3 reads CASSLATGGSETQYF. The CDR3 region has the DNA TGTGCCAGCAGTTTGGCGACAGGGGGCTCAGAGACCCAGTACTTC.

This clonotype was detected ten times or more. It is likely a read error, because the conserved phenylalanine at the end of the CDR3 is missing. The DNA is omitted, as the CDR3 cannot be located on it reliably, and the CDR3 follows TCRdb's listing. This rearrangement joins TRBV29-1 to TRBJ1-1; TRBD1 was called by the table and not checked on the DNA. Germline assignment: CDR1 SQVTM and CDR2 ANQGSEA. The CDR3 has 8 amino acids, counting both end residues. The CDR3 is CSVDGALD.

This clonotype has ten or more counts. The chain carries TRBV7-9 and TRBJ1-6, with no clear D. The V gene's germline CDR1 is SEHNR and CDR2 FQNEAQ (reference sequence). This CDR3 has 12 amino acids. The ends were cut back, 10 bases at V and 6 bases at J, with 10 bases in the middle. The CDR3 nucleotides are TGTGCCACCAGGTCGCCTAATTCACCCCTCCACTTT. It is translated as CATRSPNSPLHF.

This clonotype has a handful of counts. V and J are TRBV5-1 and TRBJ1-1; 9 nucleotides line up with TRBD1. Germline assignment: CDR1 SGHRS and CDR2 YFSETQ. V lost 4 bases and J lost 4; bases outside the gene matches: 8. There are 15 residues in the CDR3. CDR3 residues: CASSPGQGISTEAFF. CDR3 in DNA: TGCGCCAGCAGCCCGGGACAGGGTATAAGCACTGAAGCTTTCTTT.

The chain joins TRBV5-5 to TRBJ1-1, with 7 bases that match TRBD1. CDR1 SGHKS and CDR2 YYEKEE come from the germline V gene (reference sequence). The CDR3 is 14 amino acids. V was pared by 5 bases and J by 0 bases, with 4 bases of the junction left unmatched. The CDR3 here is CASRKDRLNTEAFF. The CDR3 DNA reads TGTGCCAGCAGAAAGGACAGGTTGAACACTGAAGCTTTCTTT.